This entry lists 9 T cell receptor beta chains sequenced from one sample in a study of cytomegalovirus exposure and HLA in healthy donors. The PCR ran on 60 Vbeta and 13 Jbeta primers. Clones were read by immunoSEQ multiplex PCR, and TCRdb kept only the in-frame ones, dropping some. There are 90,000 to 95,000 clones in the sample; over 75% occur only once, and approximately 2% lies in the top ten. Sequencing was performed on PBMCs. Every receptor here comes from a man aged 18 to 35 in good health and CMV-seronegative.

The CDR3 loop reads CASSPDWGLAGNTIYF. The CDR3 nucleotides are TGTGCCAGCAGCCCCGATTGGGGCCTCGCTGGAAACACCATATATTTT. The chain links TRBV7-2 to TRBJ1-3; tentatively, D is TRBD1 (5 bases). This CDR3 has 16 amino acids. V was shortened by 5 bases and J by 2 bases, with 16 bases between the two germline ends. CDR1 is SGHTA and CDR2 is FQGNSA in the germline V gene.

The chain joins TRBV5-1 to TRBJ2-7; 7 nucleotides agree with TRBD2. Germline V gene sequence: CDR1 SGHRS, CDR2 YFSETQ. V trimming: 7 bases; J trimming: 6 bases; junction bases outside the gene matches: 10. This CDR3 comprises 13 residues. The CDR3 sequence: CASGPTSQGEQYF. In DNA form, the CDR3 reads TGCGCCAGCGGACCGACTAGCCAAGGCGAGCAGTACTTC.

CDR3 residues: CASSPGGNNSPLHF. CDR3 nucleotides: TGTGCCAGCTCACCGGGGGGTAATAATTCACCCCTCCACTTT. The chain couples TRBV18 to TRBJ1-6; D might be TRBD1 (5 bases). Germline loops: CDR1 KGHSH, CDR2 LQKENI. The CDR3 extends over 14 amino acids. Trimming took 3 bases from V and 5 from J, leaving 8 bases between them.

The chain combines TRBV6-5 with TRBJ1-1, with TRBD1 matching 11 bases. The trim removed 2 bases at V and 5 bases at J, leaving 4 bases unmatched. CDR1 and CDR2 from the germline V gene are MNHEY and SVGAGI. The CDR3 consists of 15 residues. CDR3 amino acids: CASSYEDRGPTEAFF. The CDR3 region has the DNA TGTGCCAGCAGTTACGAGGACAGGGGGCCAACTGAAGCTTTCTTT.

This chain uses TRBV5-1 with TRBJ1-2, with 9 bases identical to TRBD1. Germline lookup yields CDR1 SGHRS and CDR2 YFSETQ. The CDR3 is 14 residues long. The trim removed 4 bases at V and 8 bases at J, leaving 9 bases unmatched. The CDR3 bases are TGCGCCAGCAGCGCCGGGACAGGGCCCGGGGGCTACACCTTC. Amino acid sequence: CASSAGTGPGGYTF.

The J gene is TRBJ1-1, the V gene TRBV6-6; D is uncertain. The CDR3 runs to 16 residues. The germline V gene has CDR1 MNHNY and CDR2 SVGAGI (reference sequence). Trimming took off 7 bases at V and 0 bases at J, with 18 bases between the two ends. The CDR3: CASNPGGWSLNTEAFF. The CDR3 bases are TGTGCCAGCAATCCGGGAGGGTGGAGTCTGAACACTGAAGCTTTCTTT.

This clone turned up a few times. The chain recombines TRBV27 with TRBJ1-1; 11 bases fit TRBD1. V lost 8 bases to trimming and J lost 7 bases; unmatched junction nucleotides: 15. There are 16 residues in the CDR3. Germline values: CDR1 MNHEY, CDR2 SMNVEV (reference sequence). CDR3 residues: CASWDRGKPGYGEAFF. The CDR3 DNA reads TGTGCCAGCTGGGACAGGGGGAAACCGGGGTATGGTGAAGCTTTCTTT.

V gene TRBV19 combines with J gene TRBJ1-3; 9 positions agree with TRBD1. The CDR3 totals 15 residues. In germline, CDR1 is LNHDA, CDR2 SQIVND (reference sequence). V lost 4 bases, J lost 4 bases, and 5 bases stayed unmatched. CDR3 in DNA: TGTGCCAGTAGTAGGGGGACAGGGAGAGGAAACACCATATATTTT. This gives the protein CASSRGTGRGNTIYF. The full variable domain, its missing parts supplied by reference TRBV19 and TRBJ1-3, is DGGITQSPKYLFRKEGQNVTLSCEQNLNHDAMYWYRQDPGQGLRLIYYSQIVNDFQKGDIAEGYSVSREKKESFPLTVTSAQKNPTAFYLCASSRGTGRGNTIYFGEGSWLTVV.

This rearrangement joins TRBV19 to TRBJ2-5; 7 bases match TRBD1. The ends lost 3 bases at V and 5 bases at J; junction bases unmatched: 6. This CDR3 region has 14 residues. The germline CDR1 and CDR2 sequences are LNHDA and SQIVND (reference sequence). The CDR3 DNA reads TGTGCCAGTAGTATGAGGACAGGTGGGGAGACCCAGTACTTC. Translated: CASSMRTGGETQYF.